This T cell receptor (beta chain) comes out of a study of T cell responses to AZD1222 COVID-19 vaccine. Pooled together were second doses at about 4 or about 12 weeks. Profiled with immunoSEQ multiplex PCR; TCRdb holds only in-frame clones, not every one. Seen here are some 110,000 clones, 70% to 90% observed once, and the top ten hold 17%. CDR3 length: 13 residues. The V segment lost 0 bases and the J segment 7 bases; nucleotides outside the gene matches: 0. Germline lookup yields CDR1 SGHTA and CDR2 FQGNSA. Worth noting for this clone: The antigen is unknown.

Study-wide findings and caveats: Most donors were white British, females outnumbered males, and clonal diversity was possibly underestimated. Sampling that yielded the repertoires occurred only after the peak T cell response. At baseline, just six or seven AZD1222 recipients tested seropositive.

The TCR originated in an adult who received the AZD1222 COVID-19 vaccine. The chain carries TRBV7-2 and TRBJ2-1, with 7 bases identical to TRBD2. The material was peripheral blood, obtained 28 days after the second AZD1222 dose. The CDR3 DNA follows: TGTGCCAGCAGCTTAGCTAGCGGGAATGAGCAGTTCTTC. Translation: CASSLASGNEQFF.